The 27 T cell receptor beta chains given below trace back to one sample, sequenced in a study of T cells in Graves' hyperthyroidism and ophthalmopathy. Amplification targeted TCR beta CDR3 regions from RNA transcripts. Researchers ran a first-round RT-PCR on the TCR CDR3 using the HTBI primer set. A single record per CDR3 protein comes from TCRdb applying MiXCR to the multiplex PCR reads. The sample includes more than 300,000 distinct CDR3 sequences, about 18% seen only once; the top ten take 30% to 40%. Sequencing was carried out using blood. All receptors come from a woman younger than 45 with Graves' hyperthyroidism that later progressed to Graves' ophthalmopathy.

This clonotype was observed at least ten times. The J gene is TRBJ1-4, the V gene TRBV12-3 or TRBV12-4, with D unclear. The CDR3 loop spans 13 amino acids. The V and J ends lost 6 bases and 10 bases respectively, with 15 bases between them. As DNA, the CDR3 is TGTGCCAGCAGAAGGCCCTCGGACGGAAAACTGTTTTTT. This encodes CASRRPSDGKLFF.

Note on this clonotype: Being one base from a much bigger clone, this may be a read error. V is TRBV4-2 and J is TRBJ2-1; tentatively, D is TRBD2 (6 bases). V was clipped by 7 bases and J by 4 bases, with 14 bases between them. This CDR3 has 14 amino acids. Germline V lookup: CDR1 LGHNA, CDR2 YNFKEQ. CDR3 amino acids: CASIRETDYNEQFF. The DNA for the CDR3 is TGTGCCAGCATCCGGGAGACAGATTACAATGAGCAGTTCTTC.

This clonotype was counted many times. The chain carries TRBV2 and TRBJ2-1; D possibly corresponds to TRBD2 (6 bases). This CDR3 spans 15 amino acids. CDR1 and CDR2 (germline): SNHLY, FYNNEI. V lost 1 base, J lost 2 bases, and 9 bases lay in between. The CDR3 is CASSEGPGAYNEQFF. The CDR3 region has the DNA TGTGCCAGCAGTGAAGGACCGGGGGCCTACAATGAGCAGTTCTTC.

This clonotype turned up a few times. The CDR3 protein is CATSDFVGSNTGELFF. Here the CDR3 DNA reads TGTGCCACCAGTGATTTCGTGGGGTCGAACACCGGGGAGCTGTTTTTT. The J gene is TRBJ2-2, the V gene TRBV24-1; the D is unclear. Germline V gene lookup returns CDR1 KGHDR and CDR2 SFDVKD. The CDR3 is 16 amino acids. V shed 1 base and J shed 0 bases, with 8 bases lying between them.

The CDR3 DNA is TGCAGTGCTAGGAAGACTTGGACAGGGAGGGCAGATACGCAGTATTTT. It specifies CSARKTWTGRADTQYF. The chain links TRBV20-1 to TRBJ2-3; possibly TRBD1 for D (8 bases). The CDR3 contains 16 residues. Germline V gene sequence: CDR1 DFQATT, CDR2 SNEGSKA (reference sequence). V dropped 3 bases and J dropped 4 bases, with 20 bases sitting between them.

This clonotype was counted many times. The CDR3 is CASSSSGRATDTQYF. The CDR3 DNA sequence: TGTGCCAGCAGTTCTAGCGGGAGGGCCACAGATACGCAGTATTTT. The chain uses TRBV28 and TRBJ2-3; 12 positions agree with TRBD2. After removal of 4 bases from V and 2 bases from J, the junction contained 1 base not matched to a gene. CDR1 is MDHEN and CDR2 is SYDVKM in the germline V gene. The CDR3 spans 15 residues.

This clonotype was detected many times. This sequence joins TRBV28 and TRBJ1-1, with 8 bases matching TRBD1. The length of the CDR3 is 19 residues. Trimming took 5 bases from V and 1 from J; bases not matched to a gene: 18. The germline gives CDR1 MDHEN, CDR2 SYDVKM. The chain's CDR3 is CASSVPGPRTGYGNTEAFF. The CDR3 bases are TGTGCCAGCAGTGTCCCCGGCCCAAGGACAGGGTACGGGAACACTGAAGCTTTCTTT.

The sample holds many counts of this clonotype. The chain carries TRBV2 and TRBJ2-4; 14 bases agree with TRBD2. The CDR3 contains 19 residues. The germline V gene encodes CDR1 SNHLY and CDR2 FYNNEI. V gave up 5 bases and J gave up 0 bases; unmatched junction bases: 9. This chain's CDR3 is CASSLGQGLAGVAKNIQYF. DNA of the CDR3: TGTGCCAGCAGTCTAGGACAGGGACTAGCGGGGGTAGCCAAAAACATTCAGTACTTC.

This clonotype has at least ten counts. The chain joins TRBV2 to TRBJ2-5; D perhaps matches TRBD2 (6 bases). In germline, CDR1 is SNHLY, CDR2 FYNNEI. CDR3 length: 13 amino acids. The germline V and J ends were trimmed by 7 bases and 5 bases, with 14 bases remaining between them. As DNA, the CDR3 is TGTGCCAGCACCGTCCTGGACTATGAGACCCAGTACTTC. The encoded protein is CASTVLDYETQYF.

The chain uses TRBV18 and TRBJ1-4; possibly TRBD1 for D (5 bases). The CDR3 loop spans 16 amino acids. With 3 bases removed from V and 5 bases from J, the gap between germline ends came to 16 bases. CDR1 is KGHSH and CDR2 is LQKENI in the germline V gene. CDR3 protein: CASSPTAGEWNEKLFF. The CDR3 DNA follows: TGTGCCAGCTCACCCACCGCGGGGGAGTGGAATGAAAAACTGTTTTTT.

On this clonotype: This may be a read error, as it is one base from a much larger clone. The chain employs TRBV6-5 and TRBJ2-7; D call uncertain. Germline-derived CDR1 and CDR2 are MNHEY and SVGAGI. The CDR3 has 13 residues. The DNA for the CDR3 is TGTGCCAGCGGTTACTTGGGTTCCTACGAGCAGTACTTC. It yields the protein CASGYLGSYEQYF.

This clonotype was seen a handful of times. It may be a read error: a sequence one base away is much more abundant. The CDR3 loop reads CTSSLSRVHEQFF. The CDR3 DNA reads as TGTACCAGCAGTTTATCCAGGGTGCATGAGCAGTTCTTC. The rearrangement joins TRBV27 to TRBJ2-1; tentatively, D is TRBD1 (5 bases). Germline CDR1 reads MNHEY; CDR2 reads SMNVEV (reference sequence). CDR3 length: 13 residues.

This chain links TRBV5-1 with TRBJ1-6; the D is unclear. The CDR3 loop spans 18 amino acids. V was clipped by 1 base and J by 9 bases, with 23 bases between them. Germline-derived CDR1 and CDR2 are SGHRS and YFSETQ. CDR3: CASSLRDSSLYTSSPLHF. The CDR3 bases are TGCGCCAGCAGCTTGCGGGATTCTTCCCTATATACGAGTTCACCCCTCCACTTT.

The chain employs TRBV3-1 and TRBJ2-1, with 8 bases aligning to TRBD2. Losses at the gene ends were 0 bases for V and 9 bases for J; bases not matched to a gene: 7. CDR1 and CDR2 from the germline V gene are LGHDT and YNNKEL (reference sequence). There are 15 residues in the CDR3. CDR3 nucleotide sequence: TGTGCCAGCAGCCAAGAAGTAGCGGGGAGTGGTGAGCAGTTCTTC. Protein: CASSQEVAGSGEQFF.

This clonotype has at least ten counts. The chain carries TRBV28 and TRBJ1-1; possible D gene TRBD1, 6 bases. Between the trimmed V and J ends, which lost 5 bases and 5 bases, there was a span of 30 bases. Germline CDR1 and CDR2: MDHEN and SYDVKM. The CDR3 is 19 residues long. The DNA for the CDR3 is TGTGCCAGCAGTCCGGGGCTTGAGGCAGGGGTCCCCGGAGGGACTGAAGCTTTCTTT. Its protein product is CASSPGLEAGVPGGTEAFF.

The V call is TRBV29-1, the J call TRBJ1-1; TRBD1 agrees at 8 bases. V lost 6 bases, J lost 5 bases, and 5 bases stayed unmatched. The CDR3 totals 12 residues. Germline V gene data show CDR1 as SQVTM and CDR2 as ANQGSEA. The CDR3 loop is CSVLQGGTEAFF. CDR3 nucleotides: TGCAGCGTCCTACAGGGGGGAACTGAAGCTTTCTTT. The full variable domain, in which reference TRBV29-1 and TRBJ1-1 provide the parts outside the CDR3, is SAVISQKPSRDICQRGTSLTIQCQVDSQVTMMFWYRQQPGQSLTLIATANQGSEATYESGFVIDKFPISRPNLTFSTLTVSNMSPEDSSIYLCSVLQGGTEAFFGQGTRLTVV.

This clonotype has ten or more counts. V usage is TRBV28 and J usage is TRBJ1-2, with 8 bases matching TRBD1. In germline, CDR1 is MDHEN, CDR2 SYDVKM. Trimming removed 7 bases from V and 4 bases from J; junction bases left unmatched: 14. There are 16 residues in the CDR3. CDR3 loop: CASNPTGVDLSYGYTF. Here the CDR3 DNA reads TGTGCCAGCAATCCGACAGGGGTCGATCTTTCCTATGGCTACACCTTC.

This clonotype was observed at least ten times. V gene TRBV2 combines with J gene TRBJ2-5, with D perhaps TRBD2 (5 bases). Germline V gene sequence: CDR1 SNHLY, CDR2 FYNNEI. V shed 8 bases and J shed 2 bases, with 12 bases lying between them. This CDR3 has 13 residues. CDR3 in DNA: TGTGCCAGCCAAGGAGCGGTACAAGAGACCCAGTACTTC. Translated: CASQGAVQETQYF.

This clonotype occurred once. The J gene is TRBJ2-7, the V gene TRBV10-2, with unresolved D. Germline V gene sequence: CDR1 WSHSY, CDR2 SAAADI. Trimming stripped 10 bases from V and 0 bases from J, with 19 bases between. This CDR3 has 15 amino acids. The CDR3 spells CATSRQYWSSYEQYF. CDR3 coding DNA: TGCGCCACCTCACGCCAATACTGGAGCTCCTACGAGCAGTACTTC.

There are a few counts of this clonotype. This chain connects TRBV6-2 or TRBV6-3 to TRBJ1-3; the D gene is possibly TRBD1 (5 bases). The germline V gene has CDR1 MNHEY and CDR2 SVGEGT. V lost 4 bases and J 0 bases, leaving 10 bases between the germline ends. CDR3 length: 15 amino acids. This CDR3 is CASSSAGNSGNTIYF. CDR3 nucleotide sequence: TGTGCCAGCAGTTCTGCAGGGAACTCTGGAAACACCATATATTTT.

V usage is TRBV24-1 and J usage is TRBJ1-5; D unclear. The CDR3 is made up of 13 amino acids. Germline V gene lookup returns CDR1 KGHDR and CDR2 SFDVKD. Trimming took 4 bases from V and 6 from J, leaving 9 bases between them. The CDR3 bases are TGTGCCACCAGTGACCACACGGGTCAGCCCCAGCATTTT. It yields the protein CATSDHTGQPQHF.

This chain uses TRBV2 with TRBJ2-7; 7 bases line up with TRBD1. The V gene end was trimmed by 7 bases and the J gene end by 4 bases; junction bases not matched to a gene: 10. Germline V gene sequence: CDR1 SNHLY, CDR2 FYNNEI. This CDR3 has 14 amino acids. CDR3 amino acids: CASTHQTGPYEQYF. DNA for the CDR3: TGTGCCAGCACCCATCAGACAGGGCCATACGAGCAGTACTTC.

This clonotype was observed many times. The rearrangement uses TRBV2 and TRBJ2-1; 12 bases fit TRBD2. J lost 7 bases, V lost 3 bases, and 7 bases had no gene match. This CDR3 has 16 amino acids. Germline-derived CDR1 and CDR2 are SNHLY and FYNNEI. DNA of the CDR3: TGTGCCAGCAGTGACTTAGGACTAGCGGGGAGAAATGAGCAGTTCTTC. Protein: CASSDLGLAGRNEQFF. The full variable domain, with the rest looked up from reference TRBV2 and TRBJ2-1, is EPEVTQTPSHQVTQMGQEVILRCVPISNHLYFYWYRQILGQKVEFLVSFYNNEISEKSEIFDDQFSVERPDGSNFTLKIRSTKLEDSAMYFCASSDLGLAGRNEQFFGPGTRLTVL.

This clonotype was seen ten or more times. The chain combines TRBV15 with TRBJ2-1; 7 bases fit TRBD1. CDR1 is LNHNV and CDR2 is YYDKDF in the germline V gene (reference sequence). V was pared by 1 base and J by 1 base, with 4 bases of the junction left unmatched. The CDR3 is made up of 16 amino acids. CDR3 in DNA: TGTGCCACCAGCAGAGGACAGGGTTATTCCTACAATGAGCAGTTCTTC. Encoded protein: CATSRGQGYSYNEQFF.

This clonotype was counted ten times or more. The V gene is TRBV20-1, the J gene TRBJ2-5; D assignment may be TRBD1 or TRBD2 (5 bases each). With 3 bases removed from V and 7 bases from J, the gap between germline ends came to 15 bases. This CDR3 is built from 13 residues. CDR1 is DFQATT and CDR2 is SNEGSKA in the germline V gene (reference sequence). CDR3 residues: CSARGTYRRTQYF. In DNA form, the CDR3 reads TGCAGTGCTAGGGGGACGTATCGTAGGACCCAGTACTTC.

This clonotype has a handful of counts. The chain is built from TRBV7-9 and TRBJ1-6; D possibly corresponds to TRBD1 (5 bases). CDR1 and CDR2 (germline): SEHNR, FQNEAQ (reference sequence). The CDR3 runs to 16 residues. Between the trimmed V and J ends, which lost 5 bases and 3 bases, there was a span of 14 bases. The chain's CDR3 is CASSLGQFLYNSPLHF. The DNA of the CDR3 is TGTGCCAGCAGCCTCGGACAATTCCTCTATAATTCACCCCTCCACTTT.

This clonotype occurred many times. This chain connects TRBV10-2 to TRBJ1-1; D possibly corresponds to TRBD1 (6 bases). Trimming cost V 4 bases and J 5 bases, with 11 bases left between them. Germline CDR1 is WSHSY and CDR2 is SAAADI. The length of the CDR3 is 13 residues. The CDR3 reads CASSAFTGTEAFF. CDR3 nucleotide sequence: TGCGCCAGCAGTGCCTTCACAGGGACTGAAGCTTTCTTT.